The clone carrying this T cell receptor beta chain has just a few counts. Its antigen is not known. This sample is part of a study of T-cell memory formation after mild COVID-19. About the study: Among the donors, TCR clusters were largely specific to each donor.

The V and J ends lost 1 base and 3 bases, in that order; junction bases with no gene match: 4. The germline gives CDR1 LNHNV, CDR2 YYDKDF (reference sequence). This CDR3 is 15 amino acids long. Study conclusions and caveats: Researchers could not confirm that second-wave clones peaking on day 37 targeted SARS-CoV-2. Day 15 to 85 contractors were CD4/CD8 balanced; later expanders leaned CD4+.

Constant-segment primers and 5'RACE yielded cDNA libraries for TCR alpha and TCR beta, each carrying sample barcodes and UMIs. Each CDR3 protein gets one entry after TCRdb re-called the 5' RACE reads with MiXCR. The sample records hundreds of thousands of distinct CDR3 sequences, 20% to 25% being singletons. The material sequenced was PBMCs or a T cell subset sorted from them (not recorded which). The V and J genes are TRBV15 and TRBJ2-3, with 7 bases identical to TRBD1. The clonotype was recovered from an adult woman who had mild COVID-19 (a few samples of this study predate the infection). Cell type and time point are not known. The CDR3 coding sequence is TGTGCCACCAGCAGAGCAGGGACAGTAACAGATACGCAGTATTTT. This encodes CATSRAGTVTDTQYF.